Sequencing of this T cell receptor beta chain was carried out in a study of T-cell memory formation after mild COVID-19. Study at large: Most TCR clusters belonged to a single donor. Overall study findings and caveats: Contracting clones from day 15 to 85 showed balanced CD4/CD8; later expanders favored CD4+.

The V end lost 11 bases, the J end lost 0 bases, and 18 bases lay between the germline ends. Germline values: CDR1 SNHLY, CDR2 FYNNEI. This CDR3 is 15 amino acids long. TCRdb itself ran the 5' RACE reads through MiXCR, one entry per CDR3 protein. This table has 380,000 or so distinct CDR3 sequences, 14% appearing once. Notes on this clonotype: Its antigen is unknown.

Sequenced: PBMCs or a T cell subset sorted from them (not recorded which). The chain joins TRBV2 to TRBJ2-3; possible D gene TRBD2, 5 bases. The clonotype was recovered from a man younger than 35 who had mild COVID-19 (a few samples of this study predate the infection). Cell type and time point are not known. CDR3 nucleotide sequence: TGTGCCGCCACCGTTGGAGCGGTGAGCACAGATACGCAGTATTTT. As protein: CAATVGAVSTDTQYF.